This entry concerns a single T cell receptor (beta chain). In making TCR cDNA, 5'RACE template switching added a universal primer site and UMIs to it. MiXCR was run by TCRdb on the 5' RACE reads, yielding one entry per CDR3 protein. This sample has about 400,000 distinct CDR3 sequences, with about 6% found just once. Germline CDR1 reads MDHEN; CDR2 reads SYDVKM. CDR3 length equals 13 residues. J lost 9 bases, V lost 3 bases, and 4 bases had no gene match. The entry originates in a study of T cells after yellow fever vaccination. In the study overall: Any fraction with a low cell number was prepared using SMART-Seq v4 Ultra Low Input.

V gene TRBV28 combines with J gene TRBJ2-3; TRBD2 aligns across 9 bases. The clonotype comes from a man aged 25 to 40 who received the YFV17D yellow fever vaccine. The sequenced sample was PBMCs, obtained 5 days after the yellow fever booster vaccination. CDR3 in DNA: TGTGCCAGCAGTTTCGCGACTAGCGGAACGCAGTATTTT. This encodes CASSFATSGTQYF.